The 9 T cell receptor beta chains below all came from one sample that was sequenced in a study of T cells in Graves' hyperthyroidism and ophthalmopathy. It was RNA transcripts that yielded the amplified TCR beta CDR3 regions. When the TCR CDR3 underwent first-round RT-PCR, the HTBI primer set was used. TCRdb passed the multiplex PCR reads through MiXCR, listing each CDR3 protein once. The sample includes approximately 400,000 distinct CDR3 sequences, approximately 15% of them seen just once. Sequenced: blood. Receptors were obtained from a woman between 18 and 29 years old with Graves' hyperthyroidism that later progressed to Graves' ophthalmopathy.

This clonotype was counted only a few times. The rearrangement joins TRBV5-1 to TRBJ1-5, with D perhaps matching TRBD1 (5 bases). The CDR3 sequence is 14 residues long. V gave up 0 bases and J gave up 6 bases, with 10 bases separating them. Looked up from germline, CDR1 is SGHRS and CDR2 is YFSETQ. CDR3 sequence (DNA): TGCGCCAGCAGCTTGGGGGGTAGGGGTCAGCCCCAGCATTTT. Its protein is CASSLGGRGQPQHF. Supplemented by reference TRBV5-1 and TRBJ1-5, the full variable domain reads KAGVTQTPRYLIKTRGQQVTLSCSPISGHRSVSWYQQTPGQGLQFLFEYFSETQRNKGNFPGRFSGRQFSNSRSEMNVSTLELGDSALYLCASSLGGRGQPQHFGDGTRLSIL.

With respect to this clonotype: Being one base from a much bigger clone, this may be a read error. Lacking the conserved final phenylalanine or tryptophan, this CDR3 likely reflects a read error. The CDR3 spells CSARDEGGTYEQYL. The CDR3 bases are TGCAGTGCTAGAGATGAGGGCGGGACCTACGAGCAGTACCTC. The J gene is TRBJ2-7, the V gene TRBV20-1; TRBD2 is a possible D gene (6 bases). V lost 0 bases and J lost 2, with 11 bases in between. From germline, CDR1 is DFQATT and CDR2 SNEGSKA (reference sequence). This CDR3 is built from 14 residues.

There are many counts of this clonotype. The chain combines TRBV7-8 with TRBJ2-7; 9 bases match TRBD2. Germline CDR1 SGHVS, CDR2 FQNEAQ. The CDR3 has 16 amino acids. Trimming cost V 3 bases and J 4 bases; bases outside gene matches: 10. CDR3 amino acids: CASSLGSSGTKYEQYF. The CDR3 nucleotides read TGTGCCAGCAGCTTGGGATCTAGCGGGACCAAATACGAGCAGTACTTC.

This clonotype was detected only a few times. This sequence joins TRBV20-1 and TRBJ2-1; D not certain. V lost 0 bases and J 6 bases, leaving 18 bases between the germline ends. The CDR3 spans 16 residues. The V gene's germline CDR1 is DFQATT and CDR2 SNEGSKA (reference sequence). CDR3 sequence: CSARDLVTFPLNEQFF. DNA for the CDR3: TGCAGTGCTAGAGATCTTGTGACGTTCCCCCTCAATGAGCAGTTCTTC.

As concerns this clonotype: A much larger clone sits a single nucleotide away, making a read error possible. V and J are TRBV6-2 or TRBV6-3 and TRBJ1-1; a weak D match, TRBD1 (6 bases). This CDR3 has 16 residues. Germline V lookup: CDR1 MNHEY, CDR2 SVGEGT. Trimming removed 2 bases at V and 5 bases at J, with 18 bases between. CDR3: CASSYEVGTRETEAFF. DNA for the CDR3: TGTGCCAGCAGTTACGAGGTCGGGACAAGGGAAACTGAAGCTTTCTTT.

This clonotype was counted ten times or more. The chain is built from TRBV20-1 and TRBJ1-1; a possible D gene is TRBD1 (5 bases). Germline loops: CDR1 DFQATT, CDR2 SNEGSKA (reference sequence). The CDR3 covers 14 residues. Trimming shortened V by 0 bases and J by 7 bases, and 15 bases separated the two germline ends. CDR3 coding DNA: TGCAGTGCTAGAGAGGCAGGGTTGCACAATGAAGCTTTCTTT. It yields the protein CSAREAGLHNEAFF.

This clonotype has ten or more counts. The V call is TRBV7-6, the J call TRBJ2-1; TRBD1 aligns across 9 bases. CDR3 length equals 15 residues. J was trimmed by 7 bases and V by 5 bases; bases with no gene match: 9. In germline, CDR1 is SGHVS, CDR2 FNYEAQ. The CDR3 bases are TGTGCCAGCAGCGGCCGGGACAGGGAAAAGAATGAGCAGTTCTTC. It is translated as CASSGRDREKNEQFF.

This clonotype was detected many times. This chain links TRBV3-1 with TRBJ2-7, with a weak D call TRBD2 (5 bases). The V end lost 0 bases, the J end lost 0 bases, and 6 bases lay between the germline ends. CDR1 and CDR2 (germline): LGHDT, YNNKEL (reference sequence). This CDR3 is 14 amino acids long. CDR3 bases: TGTGCCAGCAGCCAAGAGGGGAGCTCCTACGAGCAGTACTTC. The encoded protein is CASSQEGSSYEQYF.

This clonotype was seen many times. The J gene is TRBJ2-1, the V gene TRBV20-1; the match to TRBD2 covers 8 bases. Germline V CDR1 and CDR2: DFQATT, SNEGSKA (reference sequence). CDR3 size: 16 residues. The V and J ends lost 0 bases and 6 bases, in that order; junction bases with no gene match: 10. CDR3: CSARDIQAGGINEQFF. CDR3 nucleotide sequence: TGCAGTGCTAGAGATATTCAGGCGGGAGGCATCAATGAGCAGTTCTTC.